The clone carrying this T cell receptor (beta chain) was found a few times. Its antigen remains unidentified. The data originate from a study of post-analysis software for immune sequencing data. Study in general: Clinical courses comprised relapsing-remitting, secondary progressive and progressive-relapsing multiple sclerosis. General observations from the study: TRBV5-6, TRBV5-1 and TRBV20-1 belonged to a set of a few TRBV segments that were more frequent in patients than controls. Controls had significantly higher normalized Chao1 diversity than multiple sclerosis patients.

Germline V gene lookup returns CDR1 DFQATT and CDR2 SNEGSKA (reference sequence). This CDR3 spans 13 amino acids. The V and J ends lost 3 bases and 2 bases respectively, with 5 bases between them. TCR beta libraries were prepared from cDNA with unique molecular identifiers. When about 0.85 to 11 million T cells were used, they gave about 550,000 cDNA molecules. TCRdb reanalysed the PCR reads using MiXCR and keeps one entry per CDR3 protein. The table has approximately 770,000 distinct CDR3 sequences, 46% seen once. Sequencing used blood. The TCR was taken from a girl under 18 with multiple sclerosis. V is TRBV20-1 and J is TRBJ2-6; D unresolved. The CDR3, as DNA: TGCAGTGCTAGTTGGACTGGGGCCAACGTCCTGACTTTC. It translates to CSASWTGANVLTF.